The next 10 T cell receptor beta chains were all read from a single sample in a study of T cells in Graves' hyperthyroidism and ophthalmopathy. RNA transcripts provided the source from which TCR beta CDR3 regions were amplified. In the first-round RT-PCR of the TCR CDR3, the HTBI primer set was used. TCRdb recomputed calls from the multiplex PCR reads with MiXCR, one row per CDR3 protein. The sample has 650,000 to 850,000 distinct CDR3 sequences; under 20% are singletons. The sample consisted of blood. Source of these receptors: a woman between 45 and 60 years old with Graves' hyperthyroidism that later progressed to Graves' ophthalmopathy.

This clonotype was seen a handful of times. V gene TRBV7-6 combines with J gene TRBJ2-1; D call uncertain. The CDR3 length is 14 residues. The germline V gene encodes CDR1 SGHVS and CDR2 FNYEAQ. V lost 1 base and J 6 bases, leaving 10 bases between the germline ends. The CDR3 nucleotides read TGTGCCAGCAGCTTAGGAGTGGCTTCCAATGAGCAGTTCTTC. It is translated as CASSLGVASNEQFF. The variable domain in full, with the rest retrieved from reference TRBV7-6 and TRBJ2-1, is GAGVSQSPRYKVTKRGQDVALRCDPISGHVSLYWYRQALGQGPEFLTYFNYEAQQDKSGLPNDRFSAERPEGSISTLTIQRTEQRDSAMYRCASSLGVASNEQFFGPGTRLTVL.

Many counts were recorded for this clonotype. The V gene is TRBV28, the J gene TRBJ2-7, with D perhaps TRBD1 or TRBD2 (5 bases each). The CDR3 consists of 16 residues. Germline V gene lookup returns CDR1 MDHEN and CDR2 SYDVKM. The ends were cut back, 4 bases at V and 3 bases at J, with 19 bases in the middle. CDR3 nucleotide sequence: TGTGCCAGCAGTTCCGCCGTGTGGGGGTTGAGCTACGAGCAGTACTTC. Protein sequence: CASSSAVWGLSYEQYF.

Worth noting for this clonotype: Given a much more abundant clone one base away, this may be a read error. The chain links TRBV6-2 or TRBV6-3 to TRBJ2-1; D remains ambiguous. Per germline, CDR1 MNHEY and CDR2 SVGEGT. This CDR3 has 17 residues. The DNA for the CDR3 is TGTGCCAGCACATACTCCTTGCATACCGGTTCCTACAATGAGCGGTTCTTC. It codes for CASTYSLHTGSYNERFF.

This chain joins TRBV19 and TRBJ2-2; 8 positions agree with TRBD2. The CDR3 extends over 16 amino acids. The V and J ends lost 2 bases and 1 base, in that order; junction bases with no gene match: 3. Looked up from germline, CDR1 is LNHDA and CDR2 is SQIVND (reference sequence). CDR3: CASSIPTSGNTGELFF. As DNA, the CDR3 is TGTGCCAGTAGTATACCCACTAGCGGGAACACCGGGGAGCTGTTTTTT.

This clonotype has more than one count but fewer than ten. DNA of the CDR3: TGCAGCGTTGAGGATATTAAGGGCTACACCTTC. Translation gives CSVEDIKGYTF. This rearrangement joins TRBV29-1 to TRBJ1-2; D is ambiguous. V was trimmed by 3 bases and J by 8 bases, leaving 10 bases between them. This CDR3 contains 11 residues. Per germline, CDR1 SQVTM and CDR2 ANQGSEA.

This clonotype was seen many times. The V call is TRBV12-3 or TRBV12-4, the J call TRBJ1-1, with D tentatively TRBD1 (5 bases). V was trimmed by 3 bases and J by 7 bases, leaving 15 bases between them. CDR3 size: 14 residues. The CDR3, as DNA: TGTGCCAGCAGTTTTAGACAGCCCAGACTTGAAGCTTTCTTT. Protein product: CASSFRQPRLEAFF.

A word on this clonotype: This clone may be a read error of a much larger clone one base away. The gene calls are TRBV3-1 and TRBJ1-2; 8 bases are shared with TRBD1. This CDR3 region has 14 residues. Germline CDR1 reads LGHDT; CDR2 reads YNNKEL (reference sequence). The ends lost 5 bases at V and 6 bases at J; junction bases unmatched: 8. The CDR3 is CASSSTGEDHGYTF. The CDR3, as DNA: TGTGCCAGCAGCTCGACAGGGGAAGATCATGGCTACACCTTC.

CDR3 nucleotide sequence: TGTGCCAGCAGACGACACAGGGAGAGCCCCGAGACCCAGTACTTC. This codes for CASRRHRESPETQYF. V gene TRBV6-1 combines with J gene TRBJ2-5; TRBD1 might be the D (6 bases). CDR1 is MNHNS, CDR2 SASEGT, per germline. Trimming left V 6 bases short and J 5 bases short, with 19 bases between. CDR3 length equals 15 residues.

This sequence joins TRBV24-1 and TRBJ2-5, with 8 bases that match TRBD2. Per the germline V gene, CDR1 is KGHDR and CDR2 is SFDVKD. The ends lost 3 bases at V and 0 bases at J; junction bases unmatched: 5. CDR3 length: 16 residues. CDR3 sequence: CATSDDGLANQETQYF. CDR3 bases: TGTGCCACCAGTGATGACGGACTAGCCAACCAAGAGACCCAGTACTTC.

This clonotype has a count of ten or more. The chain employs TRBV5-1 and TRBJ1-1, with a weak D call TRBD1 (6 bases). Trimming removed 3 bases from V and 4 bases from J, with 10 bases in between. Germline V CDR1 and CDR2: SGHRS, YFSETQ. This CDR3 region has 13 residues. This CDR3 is CASSSGDSTEAFF. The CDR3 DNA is TGCGCCAGCAGCTCAGGGGATAGCACTGAAGCTTTCTTT.